The 27 T cell receptor beta chains below were found in one sample sequenced in a study of blood T cell repertoires in COVID-19. This table comes from immunoSEQ multiplex PCR, and its TCRdb copy is limited to in-frame clones, with some not included. The data contain roughly 190,000 clones, about 90% of them singletons. The sample consisted of PBMCs or T cells enriched from blood (not recorded which). The receptors come from a woman in her twenties or thirties who had recovered from COVID-19.

V gene TRBV7-9 combines with J gene TRBJ1-4; TRBD1 aligns across 10 bases. The germline V gene encodes CDR1 SEHNR and CDR2 FQNEAQ (reference sequence). The junction had 14 bases not matched to a gene; V was cut back by 5 bases and J by 14 bases. CDR3 length: 15 amino acids. The CDR3 DNA sequence: TGTGCCAGCAGCCCCAGACGGGACAGGGGCGGGGTTCTGTTTTTT. Its translation: CASSPRRDRGGVLFF.

This rearrangement joins TRBV11-2 to TRBJ2-2; D possibly corresponds to TRBD1 (6 bases). This CDR3 comprises 14 residues. V dropped 6 bases and J dropped 2 bases, with 10 bases sitting between them. From germline, CDR1 is SGHAT and CDR2 FQNNGV. CDR3 in amino acids: CASRWTVNTGELFF. The CDR3 bases are TGTGCCAGCAGGTGGACAGTTAACACCGGGGAGCTGTTTTTT.

V gene TRBV24-1 combines with J gene TRBJ1-5; possibly TRBD1 for D (6 bases). The CDR3 is 11 residues long. Germline V gene data show CDR1 as KGHDR and CDR2 as SFDVKD. V was cut by 10 bases and J by 6 bases, with 9 bases left in between. The CDR3 DNA follows: TGTGCCACAGGGGGTGGTCAGCCCCAGCATTTT. It is translated as CATGGGQPQHF.

This chain connects TRBV11-3 to TRBJ2-7, with 8 bases that match TRBD1. V shed 1 base and J 3 bases; nucleotides not matched to a gene: 2. CDR3 length equals 14 residues. Germline V gives CDR1 SGHNT, CDR2 YENEEA. The CDR3 DNA follows: TGTGCCAGCAGCTTAGCACAGGGGGACTACGAGCAGTACTTC. Translation: CASSLAQGDYEQYF.

This chain joins TRBV9 and TRBJ2-7; 9 bases fit TRBD1. V gave up 3 bases and J gave up 4 bases; unmatched junction bases: 8. The germline CDR1 and CDR2 sequences are SGDLS and YYNGEE. The CDR3 spans 15 residues. The CDR3: CASSAGTGIYYEQYF. The CDR3, as DNA: TGTGCCAGCAGCGCGGGGACAGGGATTTATTACGAGCAGTACTTC.

The chain combines TRBV11-3 with TRBJ1-1, with TRBD1 matching 7 bases. V trimming: 5 bases; J trimming: 4 bases; junction bases outside the gene matches: 7. This CDR3 contains 14 residues. Germline loops: CDR1 SGHNT, CDR2 YENEEA. CDR3 bases: TGTGCCAGCAGCCCAGGGGGAATGATCACTGAAGCTTTCTTT. The encoded protein is CASSPGGMITEAFF.

The V call is TRBV20-1, the J call TRBJ1-2; D gene unclear. The germline gives CDR1 DFQATT, CDR2 SNEGSKA (reference sequence). Trimming cost V 7 bases and J 5 bases, with 11 bases left between them. The CDR3 consists of 11 residues. The CDR3 bases are TGCAGTGTATTGACTGGATATGGCTACACCTTC. It translates to CSVLTGYGYTF.

The rearrangement joins TRBV15 to TRBJ2-7, with D unclear. The CDR3 contains 14 residues. Germline V gene data show CDR1 as LNHNV and CDR2 as YYDKDF (reference sequence). Trimming cost V 0 bases and J 4 bases, with 10 bases left between them. CDR3 amino acids: CATSRDGSGYEQYF. CDR3 DNA sequence: TGTGCCACCAGCAGAGACGGGTCCGGATACGAGCAGTACTTC.

This clone was counted ten times or more. V gene TRBV28 combines with J gene TRBJ1-5; 8 positions match TRBD1. With 2 bases clipped from V and 6 bases from J, the junction kept 3 bases outside the gene matches. This CDR3 region has 14 residues. Germline lookup yields CDR1 MDHEN and CDR2 SYDVKM. The CDR3 reads CASSLGTGPQPQHF. The DNA for the CDR3 is TGTGCCAGCAGTTTAGGGACAGGCCCTCAGCCCCAGCATTTT.

The chain has TRBV2 and TRBJ1-1; D unclear. The CDR3 length is 13 residues. V lost 6 bases, J lost 6 bases, and 14 bases lay in between. The germline V gene encodes CDR1 SNHLY and CDR2 FYNNEI. For the CDR3, the DNA is TGTGCCAGCAGGACCCTAGCAAGTCCTGAAGCTTTCTTT. It yields the protein CASRTLASPEAFF. Looking up the rest from reference TRBV2 and TRBJ1-1 gives the full variable domain: EPEVTQTPSHQVTQMGQEVILRCVPISNHLYFYWYRQILGQKVEFLVSFYNNEISEKSEIFDDQFSVERPDGSNFTLKIRSTKLEDSAMYFCASRTLASPEAFFGQGTRLTVV.

The rearrangement uses TRBV7-2 and TRBJ2-5, with TRBD2 identical over 11 bases. After removal of 3 bases from V and 1 base from J, the junction contained 7 bases not matched to a gene. The CDR3 sequence is 17 residues long. The germline V gene has CDR1 SGHTA and CDR2 FQGNSA. In nucleotides, the CDR3 is TGTGCCAGCAGCTTTGGTACTAGCGGGAGTGGCCAAGAGACCCAGTACTTC. It translates to CASSFGTSGSGQETQYF.

The rearrangement uses TRBV30 and TRBJ1-1; weak D call: TRBD1 (6 bases). CDR1 is GTSNPN, CDR2 SVGIG, per germline (reference sequence). V lost 8 bases and J 4 bases, leaving 17 bases between the germline ends. This CDR3 contains 13 residues. The CDR3 DNA reads TGTGCCAGCATCAGGGGAGAGGGCACTGAAGCTTTCTTT. Amino acid sequence: CASIRGEGTEAFF.

This clone was counted a single time. The V gene is TRBV14, the J gene TRBJ1-1; no definite D call. With 1 base removed from V and 2 bases from J, the gap between germline ends came to 23 bases. Germline CDR1 is SGHDN and CDR2 is FVKESK. The CDR3 has 19 amino acids. The CDR3 sequence: CASSQGWRPSAPLNTEAFF. CDR3 nucleotide sequence: TGTGCCAGCAGCCAAGGATGGAGACCCTCGGCGCCTTTAAACACTGAAGCTTTCTTT.

The rearrangement links TRBV5-1 to TRBJ2-7; D perhaps matches TRBD2 (5 bases). The length of the CDR3 is 14 residues. The germline V gene has CDR1 SGHRS and CDR2 YFSETQ. The V end lost 4 bases, the J end lost 2 bases, and 13 bases lay between the germline ends. CDR3 DNA: TGCGCCAGCAGCCCCCGGACTGGGGCCTACGAGCAGTACTTC. Translating it yields CASSPRTGAYEQYF.

CDR3 loop: CSVEDLTDTQYF. DNA of the CDR3: TGCAGCGTTGAAGACCTCACAGATACGCAGTATTTT. The chain employs TRBV29-1 and TRBJ2-3; D uncertain. This CDR3 has 12 residues. The V end lost 0 bases, the J end lost 2 bases, and 3 bases lay between the germline ends. CDR1 is SQVTM, CDR2 ANQGSEA, per germline.

The V gene is TRBV18, the J gene TRBJ2-1, with D perhaps TRBD2 (6 bases). The CDR3 has 12 residues. Looked up from germline, CDR1 is KGHSH and CDR2 is LQKENI. V gave up 4 bases and J gave up 7 bases, with 8 bases separating them. The CDR3 nucleotides are TGTGCCAGCTCACTCGGGGGTAATGAGCAGTTCTTC. Translating it yields CASSLGGNEQFF.

CDR3 amino acids: CATSRDSRAVPYF. CDR3 nucleotides: TGTGCCACCAGCAGAGATTCCAGGGCGGTCCCGTATTTT. The chain uses TRBV15 and TRBJ2-3; weak D call: TRBD1 (5 bases). Trimming stripped 0 bases from V and 14 bases from J, with 15 bases between. The CDR3 has 13 residues. In germline, CDR1 is LNHNV, CDR2 YYDKDF (reference sequence).

The chain employs TRBV12-5 and TRBJ2-5; D may be TRBD2 (6 bases). The length of the CDR3 is 13 residues. From germline, CDR1 is LGHNT and CDR2 FRNRAP. Deletions cut 5 bases from V and 5 bases from J, with 12 bases between. For the CDR3, the DNA is TGTGCTAGTGGTAAGGGTGGAGGGGAGACCCAGTACTTC. This codes for CASGKGGGETQYF.

V usage is TRBV27 and J usage is TRBJ2-2; no definite D call. CDR1 and CDR2 (germline): MNHEY, SMNVEV (reference sequence). The CDR3 runs 12 residues. V was cut by 4 bases and J by 6 bases, with 6 bases left in between. CDR3 protein: CASSYQAGELFF. The CDR3 DNA is TGTGCCAGCAGTTACCAGGCCGGGGAGCTGTTTTTT.

This chain uses TRBV24-1 with TRBJ1-2; TRBD1 is a possible D gene (6 bases). Germline loops: CDR1 KGHDR, CDR2 SFDVKD. The CDR3 spans 14 residues. The germline V and J ends were trimmed by 2 bases and 7 bases, with 13 bases remaining between them. CDR3: CATSDWDMLAGYTF. The CDR3 coding sequence is TGTGCCACCAGTGATTGGGACATGCTAGCTGGCTACACCTTC.

The chain uses TRBV9 and TRBJ1-3; TRBD1 might be the D (5 bases). V was shortened by 0 bases and J by 0 bases, with 7 bases between the two germline ends. The germline gives CDR1 SGDLS, CDR2 YYNGEE. This CDR3 contains 15 residues. CDR3 in amino acids: CASSVVGDSGNTIYF. CDR3 in DNA: TGTGCCAGCAGCGTAGTAGGGGACTCTGGAAACACCATATATTTT.

The chain links TRBV11-2 to TRBJ1-6, with D uncertain. In germline, CDR1 is SGHAT, CDR2 FQNNGV. V was pared by 4 bases and J by 7 bases, with 5 bases between. The CDR3 loop spans 12 amino acids. The CDR3 DNA reads TGTGCCAGCAGCTCCTCCAATTCACCCCTCCACTTT. It specifies CASSSSNSPLHF.

This chain links TRBV7-2 with TRBJ2-1; 10 bases fit TRBD2. After removal of 1 base from V and 1 base from J, the junction contained 1 base not matched to a gene. Per germline, CDR1 SGHTA and CDR2 FQGNSA. The CDR3 length is 16 residues. The CDR3: CASSLVSGGSYNEQFF. In nucleotides, the CDR3 is TGTGCCAGCAGCTTAGTTAGCGGGGGGTCCTACAATGAGCAGTTCTTC.

The rearrangement joins TRBV2 to TRBJ2-3, with 8 bases matching TRBD2. CDR1 and CDR2 from the germline V gene are SNHLY and FYNNEI. The CDR3 has 16 amino acids. J lost 2 bases, V lost 5 bases, and 9 bases had no gene match. CDR3 amino acids: CASSFPTSGYTDTQYF. The DNA of the CDR3 is TGTGCCAGCAGTTTCCCCACTAGCGGTTACACAGATACGCAGTATTTT.

The gene calls are TRBV7-9 and TRBJ1-6; possibly TRBD1 for D (5 bases). Germline V gene lookup returns CDR1 SEHNR and CDR2 FQNEAQ (reference sequence). The V end lost 1 base, the J end lost 9 bases, and 19 bases lay between the germline ends. The CDR3 length is 17 residues. In DNA form, the CDR3 reads TGTGCCAGCAGCTTAGGTGGGACCAGCCCTAGCGGTTCACCCCTCCACTTT. Amino acid sequence: CASSLGGTSPSGSPLHF.

As for this clone: The identical CDR3 is also encoded by other nucleotide sequences in the sample. The chain employs TRBV11-2 and TRBJ1-4; 7 bases align to TRBD1. V dropped 1 base and J dropped 7; count of bases not matched to a gene: 6. The CDR3 contains 15 residues. The V gene's germline CDR1 is SGHAT and CDR2 FQNNGV. DNA of the CDR3: TGTGCCAGCAGCTTAGGCGACAGGGACTCTGAAAAACTGTTTTTT. It specifies CASSLGDRDSEKLFF.

The J gene is TRBJ1-1, the V gene TRBV21-1; TRBD1, the D gene given by the table, was not confirmed from the DNA. TRBV21-1 is a listed pseudogene. The CDR3 consists of 15 residues. The CDR3 region is CASSGQGARFTEAFF. For the CDR3, the DNA is TGTGCCAGCAGCGGACAGGGGGCACGTTTCACTGAAGCTTTCTTT.